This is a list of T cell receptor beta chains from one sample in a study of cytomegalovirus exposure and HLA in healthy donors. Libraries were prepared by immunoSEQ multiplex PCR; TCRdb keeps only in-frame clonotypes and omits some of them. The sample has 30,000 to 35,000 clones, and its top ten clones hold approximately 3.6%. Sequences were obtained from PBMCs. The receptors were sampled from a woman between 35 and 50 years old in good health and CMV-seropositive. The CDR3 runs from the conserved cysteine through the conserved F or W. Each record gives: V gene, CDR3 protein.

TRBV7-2 CASSLEAENEQFF
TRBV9 CASSVAGGRGEETQYF
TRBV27 CASGRGPSQPQHF
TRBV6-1 CASRRQSNQPQHF
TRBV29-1 CSAETGNYGYTF
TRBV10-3 CAISESNRYTEAFF
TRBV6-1 CASKGLAELTNEQFF
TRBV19 CASSMGTGGPYEQYF
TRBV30 CAWSVGPRTEAFF
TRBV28 CASSLTRVRFF
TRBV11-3 CASSFGTSGAYEQYF
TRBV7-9 CASSTGLAGGLAKNIQYF
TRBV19 CASSINGLSYEQYF
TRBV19 CASSIFQGSYEQYF
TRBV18 CASSPGPATDTQYF
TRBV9 CASSVDGGLTGRRYEQYF
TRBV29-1 CSVVLLGEQYF
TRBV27 CASSPGQGLSYTF
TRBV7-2 CASSLDGSTDTQYF
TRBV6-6 CAGETSGTDTQYF
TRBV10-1 CASSGGLAGITDYEQYF
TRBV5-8 CASSRRGMQDTQYF
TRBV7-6 CASSRGGADSYEQYF
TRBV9 CASTQGGAEGQPQHF
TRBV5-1 CASSSAASDDEQFF
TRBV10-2 CASRPGTGSYEQYF
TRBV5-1 CASSLGTSADNEQFF